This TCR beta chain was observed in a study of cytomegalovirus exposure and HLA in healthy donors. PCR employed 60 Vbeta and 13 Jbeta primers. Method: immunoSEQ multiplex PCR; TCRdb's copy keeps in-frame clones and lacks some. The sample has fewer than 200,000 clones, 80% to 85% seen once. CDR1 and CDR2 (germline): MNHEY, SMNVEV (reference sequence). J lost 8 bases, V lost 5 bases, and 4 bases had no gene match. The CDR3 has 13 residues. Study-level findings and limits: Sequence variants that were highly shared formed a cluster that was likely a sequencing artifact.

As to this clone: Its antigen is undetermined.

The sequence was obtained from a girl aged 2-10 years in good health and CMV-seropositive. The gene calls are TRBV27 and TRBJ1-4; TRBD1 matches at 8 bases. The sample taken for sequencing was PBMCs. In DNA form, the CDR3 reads TGTGCCAGCAGTCAGGGGGCTGGGGAAAAACTGTTTTTT. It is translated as CASSQGAGEKLFF.